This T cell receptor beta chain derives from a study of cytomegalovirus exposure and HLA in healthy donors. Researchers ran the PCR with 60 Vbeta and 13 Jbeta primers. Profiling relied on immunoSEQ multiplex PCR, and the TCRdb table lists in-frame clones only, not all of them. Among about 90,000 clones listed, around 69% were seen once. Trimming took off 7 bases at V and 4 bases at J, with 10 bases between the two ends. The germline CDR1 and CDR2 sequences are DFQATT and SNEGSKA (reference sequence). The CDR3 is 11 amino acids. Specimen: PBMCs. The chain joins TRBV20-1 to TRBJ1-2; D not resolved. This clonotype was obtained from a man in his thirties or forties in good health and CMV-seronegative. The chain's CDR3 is CSGPAGYGYTF. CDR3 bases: TGCAGTGGCCCGGCAGGCTATGGCTACACCTTC.